This T cell receptor beta chain was sequenced in a study of T cells in Graves' hyperthyroidism and ophthalmopathy. Study at large: At the time of initial diagnosis and before any treatment, peripheral blood was collected.

No progression to ophthalmopathy during 18 months of follow-up defined stable disease. Clinical symptoms, serum thyroxine and TRAb, thyroid ultrasound and orbital computed tomography were used for the diagnoses. PBMCs were sourced from 9 to 10 ml fresh peripheral blood. CDR1 is MNHNY and CDR2 is SVGAGI in the germline V gene (reference sequence). The CDR3 contains 16 residues. Germline trimming cut 4 bases from V and 4 bases from J; bases unmatched to any gene: 9. Amplified TCR beta CDR3 regions came from RNA transcripts. The HTBI primer set was used in a first-round RT-PCR of the TCR CDR3. Via MiXCR, TCRdb re-called the multiplex PCR reads, giving one row per CDR3 protein. The profile shows about 680,000 distinct CDR3 sequences, roughly a third of them singletons.

The chain recombines TRBV6-6 with TRBJ2-7; 11 bases map to TRBD2. This receptor was identified in a middle-aged woman with Graves' hyperthyroidism. What was sequenced was blood. As DNA, the CDR3 is TGTGCCAGCAGTTCGCACTCTAGCGGGAGGATGTACGAGCAGTACTTC. Amino acid sequence: CASSSHSSGRMYEQYF.